This entry is about one TCR beta chain. Its target is unknown. The sample comes from a study of cytomegalovirus exposure and HLA in healthy donors. General study points: Sequences of the TCR beta chain were said to predict the HLA-A and HLA-B alleles of most subjects accurately. Within the data, a cluster of highly shared sequence variants was likely a sequencing artifact.

The PCR was carried out with 60 Vbeta primers and 13 Jbeta primers. Profiling relied on immunoSEQ multiplex PCR, and the TCRdb table lists in-frame clones only, not all of them. Here the sample table reports just under 90,000 clones. Germline values: CDR1 PRHDT, CDR2 FYEKMQ (reference sequence). The CDR3 length is 12 residues. The V and J ends lost 2 bases and 11 bases, in that order; junction bases with no gene match: 4. The chain uses TRBV13 and TRBJ2-3, with TRBD1 matching over 7 bases. The source is a girl between 5 and 17 years old in good health and CMV-seropositive. What was sequenced was PBMCs. CDR3 region: CASSLRDSGQYF. CDR3 nucleotide sequence: TGTGCCAGCAGCTTACGGGACAGCGGGCAGTATTTT.